This record looks at one T cell receptor (beta chain) sequence and its context. Its cognate antigen is unknown. The sample originates from a study of OX40 agonist ivuxolimab in advanced cancers. Study in general: The study gave patients intravenous ivuxolimab at 0.01 to 10 mg/kg every 2 weeks.

Method: immunoSEQ multiplex PCR; TCRdb's copy keeps in-frame clones and lacks some. The sample has tens of thousands of clones; approximately 89% are singletons. Germline trimming cut 5 bases from V and 12 bases from J; bases unmatched to any gene: 3. Germline lookup yields CDR1 SGHAT and CDR2 FQNNGV. The CDR3 contains 12 residues. Regarding the study as a whole: Expanded clones were, on average, more numerous among CD8+ T cells than CD4+. At 0.1 to 3.0 mg/kg and by week 6, clonal expansion occurred in CD4+ and CD8+ blood T cells.

The cohort excluded patients with autoimmune disease history or systemic immunosuppression. The chain combines TRBV11-2 with TRBJ2-7; 14 bases agree with TRBD2. The sample was CD4+ or CD8+ T cells sorted from blood, taken in a trial of the OX40 agonist ivuxolimab. The origin of this receptor is an adult with an advanced solid tumor such as melanoma, head and neck, liver or kidney cancer. This CDR3 is CASSMTSGRAYF. The CDR3 DNA is TGTGCCAGCAGCATGACTAGCGGGAGGGCGTACTTC.